This T cell receptor beta chain was found in a study of T cell repertoires in cytomegalovirus infection. This clonotype was found a few times. TCRdb re-derived calls from the reads in MiXCR, one entry per CDR3 protein. The sample shows about 230,000 distinct CDR3 sequences, over 20% of them seen only once. Trimming took 0 bases from V and 4 from J; bases not matched to a gene: 2. The germline gives CDR1 DFQATT, CDR2 SNEGSKA (reference sequence). The CDR3 length is 13 residues. The sequenced sample was CD8+ T cells from PBMCs. This TCR was sampled from a human donor in good health (CMV status not recorded). Some clones in this sample may be carry-over from other donors' samples. This chain joins TRBV20-1 and TRBJ1-2; 7 bases are shared with TRBD1. The CDR3 nucleotides read TGCAGTGCTAGAGAGACAGGGAGCTATGGCTACACCTTC. Amino acids: CSARETGSYGYTF.